The 7 T cell receptor beta chains below come from one sample, sequenced in a study of T cell repertoires in cytomegalovirus infection. TCRdb used MiXCR to reprocess the reads, holding one entry per CDR3 protein. This sample has about 830,000 distinct CDR3 sequences, with about 33% found just once. These receptors have no known antigen. The starting material was cultured CD8+ T cells from PBMCs, obtained from culture after CMV antigen stimulation. The receptors come from a human donor in good health (CMV status not recorded). Some clones in this sample may be carry-over from other donors' samples.

V is TRBV15 and J is TRBJ1-4; 7 positions match TRBD1. Germline V gene data show CDR1 as LNHNV and CDR2 as YYDKDF (reference sequence). The CDR3 runs 15 residues. V gave up 2 bases and J gave up 4 bases; unmatched junction bases: 4. For the CDR3, the DNA is TGTGCCACCAGCAGAAACCGGGACAGTAATGAAAAACTGTTTTTT. Protein sequence: CATSRNRDSNEKLFF.

This chain links TRBV28 with TRBJ2-5, with 9 bases lining up with TRBD1. The CDR3 sequence is 15 residues long. CDR1 and CDR2 from the germline V gene are MDHEN and SYDVKM. The ends lost 6 bases at V and 5 bases at J; junction bases unmatched: 10. The CDR3 sequence: CASSVQGAFFETQYF. CDR3 coding DNA: TGTGCCAGCAGCGTACAGGGGGCTTTTTTTGAGACCCAGTACTTC.

This clonotype was seen ten or more times. V usage is TRBV28 and J usage is TRBJ1-4; D perhaps matches TRBD1 (5 bases). CDR1 and CDR2 (germline): MDHEN, SYDVKM. V lost 6 bases, J lost 6 bases, and 14 bases lay in between. The length of the CDR3 is 14 residues. The CDR3 DNA sequence: TGTGCCAGCAGATTCAAGGGGCTAGATGAAAAACTGTTTTTT. It specifies CASRFKGLDEKLFF.

The chain recombines TRBV14 with TRBJ2-7; no reliable D call. The CDR3 contains 13 residues. With 4 bases removed from V and 2 bases from J, the gap between germline ends came to 9 bases. In germline, CDR1 is SGHDN, CDR2 FVKESK. Here the CDR3 reads CASSPPPPYEQYF. The CDR3 nucleotides are TGTGCCAGCAGCCCCCCACCCCCCTACGAGCAGTACTTC.

The chain links TRBV27 to TRBJ1-2, with D uncertain. V was cut by 6 bases and J by 5 bases, with 13 bases left in between. The CDR3 has 13 residues. The germline CDR1 and CDR2 sequences are MNHEY and SMNVEV (reference sequence). CDR3 sequence: CASRRLGNYGYTF. In nucleotides, the CDR3 is TGTGCCAGCAGGCGGTTAGGAAATTATGGCTACACCTTC.

This chain links TRBV6-2 or TRBV6-3 with TRBJ2-7; the match to TRBD1 covers 7 bases. Germline V CDR1 and CDR2: MNHEY, SVGEGT. After removal of 0 bases from V and 1 base from J, the junction contained 15 bases not matched to a gene. The CDR3 sequence is 19 residues long. CDR3 in DNA: TGTGCCAGCAGTTACTCGATAACGGCACGGACAGGAACTTCCTACGAGCAGTACTTC. Its protein product is CASSYSITARTGTSYEQYF.

This clonotype occurred a few times. The chain joins TRBV29-1 to TRBJ2-3; TRBD1 matches at 9 bases. The germline V gene encodes CDR1 SQVTM and CDR2 ANQGSEA. The CDR3 totals 15 residues. After removal of 1 base from V and 4 bases from J, the junction contained 6 bases not matched to a gene. This CDR3 is CSVEGGDRVADTQYF. CDR3 sequence (DNA): TGCAGCGTTGAAGGTGGGGACAGGGTTGCAGATACGCAGTATTTT.